Each of the 30 T cell receptor beta chains below was sequenced from the same sample in a study of a mutant IDH1 vaccine in newly diagnosed glioma. Stated time point: baseline, week 1 (first vaccination visit). This sample's treatment: pre-vaccination baseline after standard-of-care therapy. Sequencing used immunoSEQ multiplex PCR; TCRdb keeps in-frame clones, though not all of them. The sample contains 75,000 to 100,000 clones, approximately 90% of which appear only once. The material was PBMCs, obtained from a glioma patient treated with radiotherapy, temozolomide or both. All receptors derive from a woman in her 50s with glioma.

CDR3 bases: TGCGCCAGCAGCTTGACAGGGGACACTGAAGCTTTCTTT. Amino acid sequence: CASSLTGDTEAFF. V is TRBV5-1 and J is TRBJ1-1; 7 bases map to TRBD1. Germline V gene lookup returns CDR1 SGHRS and CDR2 YFSETQ. The CDR3 length is 13 residues. The V segment lost 1 base and the J segment 3 bases; nucleotides outside the gene matches: 0.

The chain has TRBV4-1 and TRBJ2-1; 13 bases map to TRBD2. The CDR3 contains 15 residues. After removal of 6 bases from V and 5 bases from J, the junction contained 4 bases not matched to a gene. Germline values: CDR1 MGHRA, CDR2 YSYEKL. The CDR3 loop is CASRKGLAGDNEQFF. Written as DNA, the CDR3 is TGCGCCAGCAGAAAAGGACTAGCGGGAGACAATGAGCAGTTCTTC.

This clone came up once. V usage is TRBV5-1 and J usage is TRBJ1-2, with TRBD1 as a possible D gene (6 bases). V shed 1 base and J shed 6 bases, with 28 bases lying between them. This CDR3 is 19 amino acids long. CDR1 and CDR2 from the germline V gene are SGHRS and YFSETQ. CDR3 loop: CASSLIPGVPFVGNHGYTF. CDR3 in DNA: TGCGCCAGCAGCTTGATTCCAGGGGTGCCATTCGTGGGTAATCATGGCTACACCTTC.

CDR3 coding DNA: TGTGCCAGCAGAACTAGCGCGGGGACAGATACGCAGTATTTT. It specifies CASRTSAGTDTQYF. The chain couples TRBV7-9 to TRBJ2-3, with 7 bases fitting TRBD2. There are 14 residues in the CDR3. After removal of 6 bases from V and 3 bases from J, the junction contained 6 bases not matched to a gene. Germline V gives CDR1 SEHNR, CDR2 FQNEAQ (reference sequence).

The chain combines TRBV18 with TRBJ1-1, with 10 bases fitting TRBD1. Germline V gene data show CDR1 as KGHSH and CDR2 as LQKENI. The CDR3 is 15 amino acids. After removal of 3 bases from V and 3 bases from J, the junction contained 4 bases not matched to a gene. The CDR3 loop is CASSPPGQGYTEAFF. The CDR3 DNA reads TGTGCCAGCTCACCCCCGGGACAGGGGTACACTGAAGCTTTCTTT.

The chain employs TRBV2 and TRBJ1-4, with TRBD1 identical over 7 bases. CDR1 and CDR2 (germline): SNHLY, FYNNEI. This CDR3 is built from 12 residues. V lost 6 bases, J lost 8 bases, and 3 bases stayed unmatched. This chain's CDR3 is CASRDRAEKLFF. The CDR3 nucleotides read TGTGCCAGCAGAGACAGGGCCGAAAAACTGTTTTTT.

The V and J genes are TRBV28 and TRBJ2-6; a weak D match, TRBD2 (6 bases). In germline, CDR1 is MDHEN, CDR2 SYDVKM. This CDR3 has 15 residues. The V end was cut by 6 bases, the J end by 2 bases, with 11 bases between. CDR3 nucleotide sequence: TGTGCCAGCAGCCCTTGGGGGGCTGGGGCCAACGTCCTGACTTTC. It specifies CASSPWGAGANVLTF. Filled out from reference TRBV28 and TRBJ2-6, the complete variable domain reads DVKVTQSSRYLVKRTGEKVFLECVQDMDHENMFWYRQDPGLGLRLIYFSYDVKMKEKGDIPEGYSVSREKKERFSLILESASTNQTSMYLCASSPWGAGANVLTFGAGSRLTVL.

This clone was seen more than once but under ten times. The V gene is TRBV28, the J gene TRBJ1-5; maybe TRBD1 (5 bases). Looked up from germline, CDR1 is MDHEN and CDR2 is SYDVKM. The V end lost 6 bases, the J end lost 4 bases, and 10 bases lay between the germline ends. The CDR3 is 13 amino acids. The CDR3 loop reads CASRGLPNQPQHF. The CDR3 DNA sequence: TGTGCCAGCAGGGGACTTCCTAATCAGCCCCAGCATTTT.

V usage is TRBV2 and J usage is TRBJ2-3; perhaps TRBD2 as D (6 bases). Germline CDR1 and CDR2: SNHLY and FYNNEI. V was pared by 5 bases and J by 11 bases, with 14 bases between. CDR3 size: 12 residues. The CDR3 spells CASSRSGVKQYF. Written as DNA, the CDR3 is TGTGCCAGCAGTCGCTCGGGGGTCAAGCAGTATTTT.

The chain combines TRBV19 with TRBJ2-7; 10 bases are shared with TRBD1. The CDR3 totals 16 residues. The germline V gene has CDR1 LNHDA and CDR2 SQIVND (reference sequence). After removal of 1 base from V and 2 bases from J, the junction contained 5 bases not matched to a gene. CDR3 DNA sequence: TGTGCCAGTAGTATAGGCGCCGGACAGGGGGCCTACGAGCAGTACTTC. Its protein is CASSIGAGQGAYEQYF.

The chain uses TRBV5-1 and TRBJ2-3; 7 positions match TRBD2. Germline CDR1 is SGHRS and CDR2 is YFSETQ. The V segment lost 4 bases and the J segment 1 base; nucleotides outside the gene matches: 3. The CDR3 sequence is 14 residues long. This CDR3 is CASSPLAGTDTQYF. CDR3 nucleotide sequence: TGCGCCAGCAGCCCTCTAGCGGGCACAGATACGCAGTATTTT.

This chain connects TRBV4-2 to TRBJ1-1, with 8 nucleotides matching TRBD1. Germline V gene lookup returns CDR1 LGHNA and CDR2 YNFKEQ. V shed 3 bases and J 1 base; nucleotides not matched to a gene: 7. The CDR3 loop spans 16 amino acids. For the CDR3, the DNA is TGTGCCAGCAGCCAGGCAGGGGGCCAAAGGAACACTGAAGCTTTCTTT. Its translation: CASSQAGGQRNTEAFF.

The chain has TRBV10-1 and TRBJ1-1; D uncertain. V lost 2 bases to trimming and J lost 0 bases, with 4 bases between them. In germline, CDR1 is WNHNN, CDR2 SYGVQD (reference sequence). CDR3 length: 13 residues. CDR3 loop: CASSEGLNTEAFF. The CDR3 DNA is TGCGCCAGCAGTGAGGGGTTGAACACTGAAGCTTTCTTT.

This sequence joins TRBV5-1 and TRBJ1-6; 8 bases are shared with TRBD1. This CDR3 is built from 12 residues. Germline CDR1 SGHRS, CDR2 YFSETQ. Trimming took 4 bases from V and 13 from J; bases not matched to a gene: 4. The CDR3 region has the DNA TGCGCCAGCAGCATTGACAGGGGCCCCCTCCACTTT. Residues: CASSIDRGPLHF.

This chain uses TRBV4-2 with TRBJ1-1, with 7 bases lining up with TRBD1. The CDR3 sequence is 14 residues long. Trimming cost V 5 bases and J 4 bases; bases outside gene matches: 7. Germline-derived CDR1 and CDR2 are LGHNA and YNFKEQ. CDR3 DNA sequence: TGTGCCAGCAGCTCGCACAGGGGATTCACTGAAGCTTTCTTT. This translates into CASSSHRGFTEAFF.

The J gene is TRBJ2-3, the V gene TRBV5-4, with TRBD2 identical over 7 bases. The V and J ends lost 2 bases and 2 bases, in that order; junction bases with no gene match: 2. The CDR3 has 14 residues. CDR1 SGHNT and CDR2 YYREEE come from the germline V gene (reference sequence). The CDR3 here is CASSLAGTTDTQYF. DNA of the CDR3: TGTGCCAGCAGCTTAGCGGGGACCACAGATACGCAGTATTTT.

This sequence joins TRBV5-8 and TRBJ2-1; D is tentatively TRBD1 or TRBD2 (6 bases each). The CDR3 is 15 amino acids. Trimming stripped 4 bases from V and 4 bases from J, with 15 bases between. In germline, CDR1 is SGHTS, CDR2 YDEGEE. The CDR3 loop reads CASSVGGGRYNEQFF. The DNA for the CDR3 is TGTGCCAGCAGCGTGGGTGGGGGGCGATACAATGAGCAGTTCTTC.

The chain employs TRBV28 and TRBJ1-5; unclear D gene. The CDR3 is made up of 13 amino acids. V lost 3 bases to trimming and J lost 3 bases, with 6 bases between them. Germline lookup yields CDR1 MDHEN and CDR2 SYDVKM. DNA for the CDR3: TGTGCCAGCAGTTTCCTCAACAATCAGCCCCAGCATTTT. Translated, it gives CASSFLNNQPQHF.

This clone was observed a few times. This chain's CDR3 is CSVMNTEAFF. As DNA, the CDR3 is TGCAGCGTGATGAACACTGAAGCTTTCTTT. The V and J genes are TRBV29-1 and TRBJ1-1; no definite D call. This CDR3 region has 10 residues. Germline lookup yields CDR1 SQVTM and CDR2 ANQGSEA. With 6 bases removed from V and 0 bases from J, the gap between germline ends came to 2 bases.

This chain connects TRBV9 to TRBJ2-2; no clear D gene. Germline lookup yields CDR1 SGDLS and CDR2 YYNGEE. The CDR3 sequence is 17 residues long. The V and J ends lost 1 base and 0 bases respectively, with 13 bases between them. CDR3 in DNA: TGTGCCAGCAGCGTAACCCGATCGTTCGCGAACACCGGGGAGCTGTTTTTT. This encodes CASSVTRSFANTGELFF.

V and J are TRBV2 and TRBJ1-1; D remains ambiguous. Trimming pared 9 bases from V and 3 bases from J, leaving 17 bases between. The CDR3 is 14 amino acids. CDR1 is SNHLY and CDR2 is FYNNEI in the germline V gene. CDR3 sequence reads: CASLADGLYTEAFF. The CDR3 DNA reads as TGTGCCAGTTTAGCAGACGGACTGTACACTGAAGCTTTCTTT.

The chain combines TRBV30 with TRBJ2-3; D unresolved. The CDR3 runs 16 residues. The V end was cut by 5 bases, the J end by 0 bases, with 18 bases between. In germline, CDR1 is GTSNPN, CDR2 SVGIG (reference sequence). The CDR3 loop is CAWDAWLLGSTDTQYF. The CDR3 nucleotides are TGTGCCTGGGATGCCTGGCTCCTAGGTAGCACAGATACGCAGTATTTT. Complete variable domain (other parts from reference TRBV30 and TRBJ2-3): SQTIHQWPATLVQPVGSPLSLECTVEGTSNPNLYWYRQAAGRGLQLLFYSVGIGQISSEVPQNLSASRPQDRQFILSSKKLLLSDSGFYLCAWDAWLLGSTDTQYFGPGTRLTVL.

This chain joins TRBV10-1 and TRBJ2-3; TRBD2 is a possible D gene (5 bases). The V gene lost 10 bases and the J gene lost 7 bases, with 12 bases spanning the gap. Germline loops: CDR1 WNHNN, CDR2 SYGVQD (reference sequence). The CDR3 has 11 amino acids. The CDR3 DNA sequence: TGCGCCACATCGTCGGGGTATACGCAGTATTTT. Its translation: CATSSGYTQYF.

This clone was counted once. The chain recombines TRBV18 with TRBJ2-5; D gene unclear. CDR1 and CDR2 (germline): KGHSH, LQKENI. With 2 bases removed from V and 2 bases from J, the gap between germline ends came to 9 bases. This CDR3 comprises 14 residues. The CDR3 sequence: CASSPNRVQETQYF. The CDR3 DNA reads as TGTGCCAGCTCACCAAATCGGGTGCAAGAGACCCAGTACTTC.

This chain uses TRBV11-2 with TRBJ2-3, with 7 bases identical to TRBD2. V trimming: 0 bases; J trimming: 0 bases; junction bases outside the gene matches: 0. CDR1 is SGHAT and CDR2 is FQNNGV in the germline V gene. The CDR3 is 15 residues long. CDR3 residues: CASSLDSGSTDTQYF. The CDR3 bases are TGTGCCAGCAGCTTAGATAGCGGGAGCACAGATACGCAGTATTTT.

The CDR3: CASSYSSRAEQYF. In DNA, the CDR3 is TGTGCCAGCAGTTACTCTTCTAGGGCAGAGCAGTACTTC. V gene TRBV6-5 combines with J gene TRBJ2-5; no clear D. Trimming removed 0 bases at V and 11 bases at J, with 13 bases between. CDR1 and CDR2 from the germline V gene are MNHEY and SVGAGI. The CDR3 has 13 residues.

This chain uses TRBV19 with TRBJ1-2; the match to TRBD1 covers 7 bases. This CDR3 is 15 amino acids long. V gave up 11 bases and J gave up 1 base; unmatched junction bases: 13. Germline assignment: CDR1 LNHDA and CDR2 SQIVND (reference sequence). DNA for the CDR3: TGTGCCGGGGGCCGCGGACAGGAGATTAACTATGGCTACACCTTC. Its translation: CAGGRGQEINYGYTF. The entire variable domain, with the rest obtained from reference TRBV19 and TRBJ1-2, is as follows: DGGITQSPKYLFRKEGQNVTLSCEQNLNHDAMYWYRQDPGQGLRLIYYSQIVNDFQKGDIAEGYSVSREKKESFPLTVTSAQKNPTAFYLCAGGRGQEINYGYTFGSGTRLTVV.

V usage is TRBV4-2 and J usage is TRBJ2-7; 9 bases match TRBD2. Unmatched junction bases numbered 10, after V lost 1 base and J lost 6 bases. The CDR3 covers 16 residues. Germline CDR1 is LGHNA and CDR2 is YNFKEQ. CDR3 nucleotides: TGTGCCAGCAGCCAAGCTCGAACTAGCGGGTGGCTCGAGCAGTACTTC. Amino acids: CASSQARTSGWLEQYF.

The chain carries TRBV4-1 and TRBJ2-7; 8 nucleotides align to TRBD1. CDR1 and CDR2 (germline): MGHRA, YSYEKL. The CDR3 sequence is 15 residues long. The J segment lost 2 bases and the V segment lost 0 bases, leaving 3 bases of the junction unmatched. This CDR3 is CASSQDPGGTYEQYF. The CDR3 nucleotides are TGCGCCAGCAGCCAAGATCCAGGGGGCACCTACGAGCAGTACTTC.

In this sample, this clone turned up once. The J gene is TRBJ1-1, the V gene TRBV5-1; perhaps TRBD1 as D (5 bases). This CDR3 spans 12 amino acids. Trimming left V 5 bases short and J 4 bases short, with 9 bases between. CDR1 and CDR2 from the germline V gene are SGHRS and YFSETQ. CDR3 DNA sequence: TGCGCCAGCAGTTGGGGGGGCACTGAAGCTTTCTTT. Its protein product is CASSWGGTEAFF. Full variable domain (missing parts from reference TRBV5-1 and TRBJ1-1): KAGVTQTPRYLIKTRGQQVTLSCSPISGHRSVSWYQQTPGQGLQFLFEYFSETQRNKGNFPGRFSGRQFSNSRSEMNVSTLELGDSALYLCASSWGGTEAFFGQGTRLTVV.